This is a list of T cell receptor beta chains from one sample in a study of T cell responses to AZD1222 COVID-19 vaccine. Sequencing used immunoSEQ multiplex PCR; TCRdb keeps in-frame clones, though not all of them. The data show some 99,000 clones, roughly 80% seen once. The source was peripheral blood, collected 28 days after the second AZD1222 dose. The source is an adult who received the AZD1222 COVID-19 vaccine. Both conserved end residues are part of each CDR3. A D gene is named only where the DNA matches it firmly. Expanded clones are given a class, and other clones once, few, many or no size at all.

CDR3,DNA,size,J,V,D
CSAKDPVVAFF,TGCAGTGCTAAGGACCCCGTGGTAGCTTTCTTT,NA,TRBJ1-1,TRBV20-1,NA
CASSYGPGTPDQPQHF,TGTGCCAGCAGTTACGGCCCTGGGACACCCGATCAGCCCCAGCATTTT,NA,TRBJ1-5,TRBV6-5,NA
CASSSGQEGAPQHF,TGCGCCAGCAGCTCCGGACAGGAAGGCGCGCCCCAGCATTTT,NA,TRBJ1-5,TRBV5-1,TRBD1
CASSGGEFNQPQHF,TGTGCCAGCAGTGGAGGGGAGTTTAATCAGCCCCAGCATTTT,NA,TRBJ1-5,TRBV2,NA
CASSPGQGLDEQYF,TGCGCCAGCAGCCCGGGACAGGGTCTTGACGAGCAGTACTTC,NA,TRBJ2-7,TRBV5-1,TRBD1
CASSSGQEMVYYGYTF,TGTGCCAGCAGTTCCGGACAGGAAATGGTATACTATGGCTACACCTTC,NA,TRBJ1-2,TRBV28,TRBD1
CASSLATGRGANVLTF,TGTGCCAGCAGCTTAGCGACAGGGCGGGGGGCCAACGTCCTGACTTTC,NA,TRBJ2-6,TRBV7-2,TRBD1
CASSGGGGPTDTQYF,TGTGCCAGCAGTGGGGGTGGGGGGCCCACAGATACGCAGTATTTT,NA,TRBJ2-3,TRBV2,NA
CASSPRTGESNYGYTF,TGTGCCAGCTCACCCCGGACAGGGGAGAGCAACTATGGCTACACCTTC,NA,TRBJ1-2,TRBV18,TRBD1
CASSAGGGVGYTEAFF,TGCGCCAGCAGCGCTGGGGGGGGAGTAGGGTACACTGAAGCTTTCTTT,NA,TRBJ1-1,TRBV5-1,NA
CASSYSVQVNTEAFF,TGTGCCAGCAGTTACTCGGTACAGGTGAACACTGAAGCTTTCTTT,NA,TRBJ1-1,TRBV6-5,NA
CASSGPRGPHSGNTIYF,TGTGCCAGCAGTGGTCCCAGGGGACCCCACTCTGGAAACACCATATATTTT,few,TRBJ1-3,TRBV2,NA
CASSYSKGTDTQYF,TGTGCCAGCAGTTACTCGAAGGGCACAGATACGCAGTATTTT,NA,TRBJ2-3,TRBV6-6,NA
CASIQGRGGAREQFF,TGTGCCAGCATTCAAGGGAGGGGGGGGGCCCGTGAGCAGTTCTTC,NA,TRBJ2-1,TRBV6-6,NA
CASSPQGGDLYNEQFF,TGTGCCAGCTCACCCCAGGGAGGAGATCTTTACAATGAGCAGTTCTTC,NA,TRBJ2-1,TRBV18,NA
CASSQIPSTDTQYF,TGTGCCAGCAGCCAAATCCCCAGCACAGATACGCAGTATTTT,NA,TRBJ2-3,TRBV3-1/TRBV3-2,NA
CSARGGYEQYF,TGCAGTGCTAGAGGCGGTTACGAGCAGTACTTC,NA,TRBJ2-7,TRBV20-1,NA
CTSSGDSNYGYTF,TGTACCAGCAGCGGGGACAGTAACTATGGCTACACCTTC,NA,TRBJ1-2,TRBV9,TRBD1
CASSYRSSYEQYF,TGTGCCAGCAGTTACCGCTCGTCCTACGAGCAGTACTTC,NA,TRBJ2-7,TRBV6-5,NA
CASNGPSEDTEAFF,TGTGCCAGCAATGGCCCATCGGAGGACACTGAAGCTTTCTTT,NA,TRBJ1-1,TRBV6-5,NA
CASSFSPTGELFF,TGTGCCAGCAGTTTTTCGCCTACCGGGGAGCTGTTTTTT,few,TRBJ2-2,TRBV12-3/TRBV12-4,NA
CASSPSGVISYEQYF,TGTGCCAGCTCACCTAGCGGGGTAATCTCCTACGAGCAGTACTTC,few,TRBJ2-7,TRBV18,TRBD2
CASNRGDGTDTQYF,TGTGCCAGCAACAGGGGAGACGGGACAGATACGCAGTATTTT,NA,TRBJ2-3,TRBV9,TRBD1
CASSWDRVSPQHF,TGTGCCAGCAGTTGGGACAGGGTATCGCCCCAGCATTTT,NA,TRBJ1-5,TRBV27,TRBD1
CASSYQGQGEQYF,TGTGCCAGCAGTTACCAAGGACAGGGCGAGCAGTACTTC,once,TRBJ2-7,TRBV6-5,TRBD1
CASSVQGSQPQHF,TGTGCCAGCAGCGTACAGGGGTCTCAGCCCCAGCATTTT,NA,TRBJ1-5,TRBV7-2,TRBD1
CASTENKGFGYTF,TGTGCCAGCACCGAAAACAAAGGGTTTGGCTACACCTTC,NA,TRBJ1-2,TRBV28,NA
CASSPTAYNEQFF,TGTGCCAGCAGCCCGACCGCCTACAATGAGCAGTTCTTC,NA,TRBJ2-1,TRBV9,NA
CATRAGTGLSGELFF,TGTGCCACCCGAGCAGGGACAGGGTTATCCGGGGAGCTGTTTTTT,NA,TRBJ2-2,TRBV24-1,TRBD1
CASSQVQAVANVLTF,TGTGCCAGCAGCCAAGTACAGGCTGTGGCCAACGTCCTGACTTTC,NA,TRBJ2-6,TRBV3-1/TRBV3-2,NA
CASSLGYGRGGYEQYF,TGTGCCAGCAGCTTAGGGTACGGCAGGGGTGGCTACGAGCAGTACTTC,NA,TRBJ2-7,TRBV7-2,NA
CASSLTGGSYEQYF,TGTGCCAGCAGTTTAACAGGAGGCTCCTACGAGCAGTACTTC,NA,TRBJ2-7,TRBV28,NA
CASSSDRNFNTEAFF,TGCGCCAGCAGCTCGGACAGAAACTTCAACACTGAAGCTTTCTTT,NA,TRBJ1-1,TRBV5-1,NA
CASSLEGSQETQYF,TGCGCCAGCAGCTTGGAGGGCAGCCAAGAGACCCAGTACTTC,NA,TRBJ2-5,TRBV5-1,NA
CASSQLGTSGRRDTQYF,TGTGCCAGCAGCCAGCTTGGGACTAGCGGGAGGAGAGATACGCAGTATTTT,NA,TRBJ2-3,TRBV14,TRBD2
CASSPTDTISGNTIYF,TGTGCCAGCTCCCCAACGGACACCATCTCTGGAAACACCATATATTTT,NA,TRBJ1-3,TRBV18,NA
CASSPQGDTEAFF,TGTGCCAGCAGCCCCCAGGGGGACACTGAAGCTTTCTTT,NA,TRBJ1-1,TRBV7-9,TRBD1
CASSPSSGQGYSPLHF,TGTGCCAGCTCACCAAGCTCCGGACAGGGATATTCACCCCTCCACTTT,NA,TRBJ1-6,TRBV18,TRBD1
CASSWGRLESPQHF,TGTGCCAGCAGTTGGGGGAGGTTGGAAAGCCCCCAGCATTTT,NA,TRBJ1-5,TRBV6-5,NA
CASSQNNGAGYGYTF,TGTGCCAGCAGCCAAAATAATGGGGCTGGGTATGGCTACACCTTC,NA,TRBJ1-2,TRBV3-1/TRBV3-2,NA
CASSHRRDQETQYF,TGTGCCAGCAGCCATCGACGAGACCAAGAGACCCAGTACTTC,NA,TRBJ2-5,TRBV3-1/TRBV3-2,NA
CASSKQSQQDGYTF,TGTGCCAGCAGCAAGCAGAGTCAGCAGGATGGCTACACCTTC,NA,TRBJ1-2,TRBV3-1/TRBV3-2,NA
CARTWGQLNTEAFF,TGTGCCAGGACCTGGGGACAGTTGAACACTGAAGCTTTCTTT,NA,TRBJ1-1,TRBV2,TRBD1
CASNREAGGYTF,TGTGCCAGCAATCGCGAGGCTGGGGGCTACACCTTC,NA,TRBJ1-2,TRBV11-2,NA